This passage covers 20 T cell receptor beta chains from one sample sequenced in a study of blood T cell repertoires in COVID-19. Produced via immunoSEQ multiplex PCR; TCRdb's table is partial and in-frame only. The sample shows about 220,000 clones, 88% of them seen only once. The sample comprised PBMCs or T cells enriched from blood (not recorded which). All receptors come from a woman between 50 and 59 years old with acute COVID-19.

The rearrangement links TRBV20-1 to TRBJ2-1; 7 nucleotides agree with TRBD1. CDR1 is DFQATT and CDR2 is SNEGSKA in the germline V gene (reference sequence). J was trimmed by 4 bases and V by 4 bases; bases with no gene match: 4. The CDR3 has 13 amino acids. CDR3 residues: CSATDRAYNEQFF. CDR3 DNA: TGCAGTGCTACTGACAGGGCATACAATGAGCAGTTCTTC.

J is TRBJ2-1 and V is TRBV11-2; 8 bases fit TRBD2. V lost 1 base and J lost 16; bases outside the gene matches: 15. The CDR3 contains 15 residues. In germline, CDR1 is SGHAT, CDR2 FQNNGV. CDR3: CASSLASSGLISKFF. The CDR3 coding sequence is TGTGCCAGCAGCTTAGCCTCTAGCGGGCTTATCTCCAAATTCTTC.

This clone came up once. The chain recombines TRBV5-4 with TRBJ2-2; 7 bases line up with TRBD2. The V and J ends lost 0 bases and 0 bases, in that order; junction bases with no gene match: 5. Germline-derived CDR1 and CDR2 are SGHNT and YYREEE (reference sequence). The CDR3 covers 17 residues. The chain's CDR3 is CASSLGAGVSNTGELFF. The CDR3 bases are TGTGCCAGCAGCTTGGGGGCGGGAGTTTCGAACACCGGGGAGCTGTTTTTT.

The table lists this clone with a count of one. The V and J genes are TRBV15 and TRBJ2-3; 8 bases fit TRBD1. Germline values: CDR1 LNHNV, CDR2 YYDKDF (reference sequence). V lost 0 bases, J lost 2 bases, and 7 bases stayed unmatched. CDR3 length: 17 amino acids. Here the CDR3 reads CATSRDSTGAFTDTQYF. CDR3 in DNA: TGTGCCACCAGCAGAGATTCGACAGGGGCCTTCACAGATACGCAGTATTTT.

This clone was seen only a few times. The V call is TRBV9, the J call TRBJ2-7; 9 nucleotides line up with TRBD2. The CDR3 extends over 13 amino acids. Germline CDR1 is SGDLS and CDR2 is YYNGEE. The J segment lost 7 bases and the V segment lost 2 bases, leaving 4 bases of the junction unmatched. CDR3 coding DNA: TGTGCCAGCAGCGTCGTTAGCGGGAGAGAGCAGTACTTC. The encoded protein is CASSVVSGREQYF.

The chain joins TRBV7-9 to TRBJ1-3; D is unresolved. There are 16 residues in the CDR3. CDR1 is SEHNR and CDR2 is FQNEAQ in the germline V gene (reference sequence). The germline V and J ends were trimmed by 2 bases and 0 bases, with 11 bases remaining between them. The CDR3 DNA follows: TGTGCCAGCAGCTTAAACCACGGGTACTCTGGAAACACCATATATTTT. This gives the protein CASSLNHGYSGNTIYF.

This chain connects TRBV6-5 to TRBJ2-1; TRBD2 aligns across 10 bases. The CDR3 runs 15 residues. V shed 10 bases, J shed 10 bases, and the junction held 16 bases outside the gene matches. Germline assignment: CDR1 MNHEY and CDR2 SVGAGI. The CDR3 here is CATAAGGMRRREQFF. DNA for the CDR3: TGTGCCACCGCAGCGGGAGGGATGAGACGGCGCGAGCAGTTCTTC.

This chain uses TRBV10-3 with TRBJ2-7; D is undetermined. Germline V gene lookup returns CDR1 ENHRY and CDR2 SYGVKD. The germline V and J ends were trimmed by 4 bases and 7 bases, with 11 bases remaining between them. The CDR3 consists of 12 residues. CDR3 protein: CAISGLSREQYF. The CDR3 nucleotides read TGTGCCATCAGTGGGCTATCCAGGGAGCAGTACTTC.

CDR3 region: CASRIAGAGGEQYF. The CDR3 nucleotides read TGCGCCAGCAGAATAGCGGGAGCGGGAGGGGAGCAGTACTTC. The genes are TRBV10-2 and TRBJ2-7, with 10 bases aligning to TRBD2. The CDR3 totals 14 residues. CDR1 is WSHSY and CDR2 is SAAADI in the germline V gene. The junction had 9 bases not matched to a gene; V was cut back by 6 bases and J by 7 bases.

This clone was observed a handful of times. This chain links TRBV27 with TRBJ1-1; D call uncertain. Trimming took 2 bases from V and 0 from J, leaving 13 bases between them. The CDR3 contains 16 residues. Germline CDR1 MNHEY, CDR2 SMNVEV (reference sequence). The CDR3 DNA reads as TGTGCCAGCAGTTTACGGCGAGCTAGTCTGAACACTGAAGCTTTCTTT. Translating it yields CASSLRRASLNTEAFF.

The V and J genes are TRBV7-9 and TRBJ2-1, with 12 bases aligning to TRBD2. The CDR3 consists of 16 residues. J was trimmed by 6 bases and V by 5 bases; bases with no gene match: 8. Germline CDR1 is SEHNR and CDR2 is FQNEAQ (reference sequence). CDR3 protein: CASSGWTSGISNEQFF. The CDR3, as DNA: TGTGCCAGCAGCGGCTGGACTAGCGGGATCAGCAATGAGCAGTTCTTC.

The chain recombines TRBV28 with TRBJ1-1; 7 nucleotides agree with TRBD1. Germline values: CDR1 MDHEN, CDR2 SYDVKM. The V and J ends lost 5 bases and 3 bases, in that order; junction bases with no gene match: 15. The CDR3 covers 17 residues. CDR3 sequence: CASSPPGQLALDTEAFF. CDR3 DNA: TGTGCCAGCAGTCCCCCGGGACAGTTAGCACTCGACACTGAAGCTTTCTTT. Based on the CDR3 plus reference TRBV28 and TRBJ1-1, the full variable domain is DVKVTQSSRYLVKRTGEKVFLECVQDMDHENMFWYRQDPGLGLRLIYFSYDVKMKEKGDIPEGYSVSREKKERFSLILESASTNQTSMYLCASSPPGQLALDTEAFFGQGTRLTVV.

The chain is built from TRBV5-1 and TRBJ2-1; 13 bases are a match to TRBD2. The CDR3 totals 18 residues. Germline V gene data show CDR1 as SGHRS and CDR2 as YFSETQ. With V trimmed by 1 base and J by 8 bases, 12 bases remained unmatched. This CDR3 reads CASSLYPWTSGSFDEQFF. CDR3 nucleotides: TGCGCCAGCAGCTTGTACCCTTGGACTAGCGGGAGTTTCGATGAGCAGTTCTTC.

The chain uses TRBV6-1 and TRBJ1-2, with D hard to call. Trimming cost V 2 bases and J 0 bases, with 10 bases left between them. This CDR3 has 15 amino acids. Germline V gene lookup returns CDR1 MNHNS and CDR2 SASEGT. The CDR3 region has the DNA TGTGCCAGCAGTGAATTTGGCGGCACTAACTATGGCTACACCTTC. Protein product: CASSEFGGTNYGYTF.

The chain uses TRBV6-5 and TRBJ2-2; 7 nucleotides line up with TRBD2. CDR1 is MNHEY and CDR2 is SVGAGI in the germline V gene. The CDR3 contains 15 residues. V was pared by 8 bases and J by 1 base, with 7 bases of the junction left unmatched. The CDR3 sequence: CASRTKRENTGELFF. The CDR3 DNA reads as TGTGCCAGCCGTACGAAGCGGGAGAACACCGGGGAGCTGTTTTTT.

The chain combines TRBV29-1 with TRBJ2-3, with 9 bases lining up with TRBD2. The germline V gene encodes CDR1 SQVTM and CDR2 ANQGSEA. The CDR3 has 14 amino acids. V lost 6 bases, J lost 4 bases, and 8 bases stayed unmatched. The CDR3 loop reads CSVNSGRGSDTQYF. The DNA of the CDR3 is TGCAGCGTCAATAGCGGGAGAGGGTCAGATACGCAGTATTTT.

This rearrangement joins TRBV3-1 (or the pseudogene TRBV3-2) to TRBJ2-6, with 7 bases that match TRBD1. Unmatched junction bases numbered 14, after V lost 2 bases and J lost 4 bases. Looked up from germline, CDR1 is LGHDT and CDR2 is YNNKEL (reference sequence). The CDR3 has 19 residues. The CDR3: CASSQNRRGHSVGANVLTF. The CDR3 DNA sequence: TGTGCCAGCAGCCAAAATCGAAGGGGGCACTCTGTCGGGGCCAACGTCCTGACTTTC.

This chain joins TRBV7-9 and TRBJ2-7; D gene ambiguous. The CDR3 has 16 residues. Germline assignment: CDR1 SEHNR and CDR2 FQNEAQ (reference sequence). V was clipped by 1 base and J by 5 bases, with 18 bases between them. The CDR3 loop reads CASSLGVSHHPHEQYF. The CDR3 region has the DNA TGTGCCAGCAGCTTAGGCGTTAGTCACCATCCCCACGAGCAGTACTTC.

The chain uses TRBV4-2 and TRBJ2-7; D possibly corresponds to TRBD1 (6 bases). The CDR3 is made up of 16 amino acids. Trimming took 4 bases from V and 4 from J, leaving 20 bases between them. Germline-derived CDR1 and CDR2 are LGHNA and YNFKEQ. CDR3 in DNA: TGTGCCAGCAGCCGAAAGTTACAGGGACCCCTGTACGAGCAGTACTTC. Protein sequence: CASSRKLQGPLYEQYF.

The rearrangement links TRBV5-1 to TRBJ2-1, with TRBD2 matching over 11 bases. There are 15 residues in the CDR3. The germline V gene encodes CDR1 SGHRS and CDR2 YFSETQ. The junction had 6 bases not matched to a gene; V was cut back by 2 bases and J by 8 bases. CDR3: CASSLISGRADEQFF. DNA of the CDR3: TGCGCCAGCAGCTTAATTAGCGGGAGGGCCGATGAGCAGTTCTTC. The full variable domain, rest sourced from reference TRBV5-1 and TRBJ2-1, is KAGVTQTPRYLIKTRGQQVTLSCSPISGHRSVSWYQQTPGQGLQFLFEYFSETQRNKGNFPGRFSGRQFSNSRSEMNVSTLELGDSALYLCASSLISGRADEQFFGPGTRLTVL.